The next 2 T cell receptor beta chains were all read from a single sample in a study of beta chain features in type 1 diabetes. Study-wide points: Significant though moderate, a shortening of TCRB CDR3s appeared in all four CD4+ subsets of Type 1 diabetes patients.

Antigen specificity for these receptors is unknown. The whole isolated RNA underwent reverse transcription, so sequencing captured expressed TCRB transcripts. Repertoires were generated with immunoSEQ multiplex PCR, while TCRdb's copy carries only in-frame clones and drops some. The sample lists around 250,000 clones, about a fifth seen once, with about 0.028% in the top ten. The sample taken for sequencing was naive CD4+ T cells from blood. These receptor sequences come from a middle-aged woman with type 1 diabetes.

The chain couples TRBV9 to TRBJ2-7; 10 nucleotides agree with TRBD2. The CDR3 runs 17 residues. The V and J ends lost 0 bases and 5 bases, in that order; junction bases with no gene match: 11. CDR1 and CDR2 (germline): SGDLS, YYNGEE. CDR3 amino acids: CASSVGPSGRVQNEQYF. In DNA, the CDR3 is TGTGCCAGCAGCGTAGGACCTAGCGGGAGAGTTCAGAACGAGCAGTACTTC. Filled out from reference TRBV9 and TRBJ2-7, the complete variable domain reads DSGVTQTPKHLITATGQRVTLRCSPRSGDLSVYWYQQSLDQGLQFLIQYYNGEERAKGNILERFSAQQFPDLHSELNLSSLELGDSALYFCASSVGPSGRVQNEQYFGPGTRLTVT.

The CDR3 nucleotides are TGTGCCAGCAGAATAGCGGGAAGCTACAATGAGCAGTTCTTC. Amino acid sequence: CASRIAGSYNEQFF. The chain joins TRBV7-2 to TRBJ2-1; 8 nucleotides match TRBD2. J lost 3 bases, V lost 6 bases, and 4 bases had no gene match. The CDR3 spans 14 residues. Germline V gene sequence: CDR1 SGHTA, CDR2 FQGNSA.